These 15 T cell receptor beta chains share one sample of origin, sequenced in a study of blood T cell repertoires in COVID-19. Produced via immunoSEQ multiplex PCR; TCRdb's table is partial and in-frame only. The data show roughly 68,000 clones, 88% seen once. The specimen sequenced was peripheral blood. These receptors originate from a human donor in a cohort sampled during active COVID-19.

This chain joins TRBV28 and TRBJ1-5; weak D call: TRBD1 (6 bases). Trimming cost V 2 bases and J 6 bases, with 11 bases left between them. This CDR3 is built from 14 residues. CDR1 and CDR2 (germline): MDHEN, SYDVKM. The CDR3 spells CASSLVSRGQPQHF. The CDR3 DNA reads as TGTGCCAGCAGTTTAGTATCCAGGGGTCAGCCCCAGCATTTT.

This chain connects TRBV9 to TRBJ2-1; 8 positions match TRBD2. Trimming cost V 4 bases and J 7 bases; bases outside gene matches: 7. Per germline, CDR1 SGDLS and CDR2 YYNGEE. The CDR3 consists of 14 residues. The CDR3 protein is CASSPGTRGNEQFF. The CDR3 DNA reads TGTGCCAGCAGCCCCGGGACTAGGGGGAATGAGCAGTTCTTC.

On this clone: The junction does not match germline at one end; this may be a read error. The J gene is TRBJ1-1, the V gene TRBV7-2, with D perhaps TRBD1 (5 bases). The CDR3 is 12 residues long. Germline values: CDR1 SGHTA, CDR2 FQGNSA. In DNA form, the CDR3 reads TGTGCCAGCAGCCACCAGACCTCGCGGGGGGTCTTT. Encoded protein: CASSHQTSRGVF.

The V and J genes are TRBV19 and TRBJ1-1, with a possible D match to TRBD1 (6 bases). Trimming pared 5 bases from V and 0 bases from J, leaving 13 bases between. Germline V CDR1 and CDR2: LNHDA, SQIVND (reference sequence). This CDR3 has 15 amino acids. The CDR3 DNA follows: TGTGCCAGTAGTTTTGACAGGCAAATGAACACTGAAGCTTTCTTT. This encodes CASSFDRQMNTEAFF.

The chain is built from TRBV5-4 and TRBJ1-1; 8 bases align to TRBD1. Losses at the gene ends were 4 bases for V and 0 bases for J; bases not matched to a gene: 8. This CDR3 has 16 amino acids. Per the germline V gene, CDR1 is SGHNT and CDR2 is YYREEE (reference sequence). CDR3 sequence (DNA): TGTGCCAGCAGCGTACAGGGGGGTTGGATGAACACTGAAGCTTTCTTT. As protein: CASSVQGGWMNTEAFF. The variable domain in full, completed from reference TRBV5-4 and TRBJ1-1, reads ETGVTQSPTHLIKTRGQQVTLRCSSQSGHNTVSWYQQALGQGPQFIFQYYREEENGRGNFPPRFSGLQFPNYSSELNVNALELDDSALYLCASSVQGGWMNTEAFFGQGTRLTVV.

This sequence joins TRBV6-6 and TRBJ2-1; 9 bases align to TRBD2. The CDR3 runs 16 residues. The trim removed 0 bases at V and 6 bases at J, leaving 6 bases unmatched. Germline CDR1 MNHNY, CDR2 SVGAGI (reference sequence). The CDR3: CASSYSRGLAANEQFF. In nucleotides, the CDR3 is TGTGCCAGCAGTTACTCGAGGGGACTAGCCGCCAATGAGCAGTTCTTC.

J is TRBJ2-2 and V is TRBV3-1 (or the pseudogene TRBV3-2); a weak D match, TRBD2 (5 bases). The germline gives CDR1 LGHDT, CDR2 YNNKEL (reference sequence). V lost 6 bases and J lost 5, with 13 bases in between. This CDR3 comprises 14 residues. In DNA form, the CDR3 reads TGTGCCAGCAGTACTCTAGCAAGTACCGGGGAGCTGTTTTTT. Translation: CASSTLASTGELFF.

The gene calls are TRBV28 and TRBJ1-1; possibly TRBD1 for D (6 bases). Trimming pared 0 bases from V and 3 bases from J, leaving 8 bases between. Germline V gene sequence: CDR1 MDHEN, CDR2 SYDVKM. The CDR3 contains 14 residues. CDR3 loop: CASSLWAGDTEAFF. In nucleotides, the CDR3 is TGTGCCAGCAGTTTATGGGCAGGGGACACTGAAGCTTTCTTT.

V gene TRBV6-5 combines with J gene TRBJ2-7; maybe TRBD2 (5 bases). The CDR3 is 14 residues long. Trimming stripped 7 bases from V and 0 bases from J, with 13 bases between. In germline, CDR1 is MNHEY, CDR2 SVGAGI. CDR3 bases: TGTGCCAGCACCCGGTTTGGAGGCTCCTACGAGCAGTACTTC. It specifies CASTRFGGSYEQYF.

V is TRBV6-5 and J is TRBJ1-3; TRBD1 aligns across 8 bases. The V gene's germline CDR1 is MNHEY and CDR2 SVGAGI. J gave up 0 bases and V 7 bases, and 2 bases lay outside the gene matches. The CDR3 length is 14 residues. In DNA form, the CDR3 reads TGTGCCAGCATGGGACAGGCCTCTGGAAACACCATATATTTT. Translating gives CASMGQASGNTIYF.

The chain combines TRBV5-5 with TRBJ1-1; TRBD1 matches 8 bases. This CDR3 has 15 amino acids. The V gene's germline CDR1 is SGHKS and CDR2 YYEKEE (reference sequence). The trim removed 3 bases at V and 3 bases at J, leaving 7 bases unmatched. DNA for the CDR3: TGTGCCAGCAGCTCAAGACAGGGGTCGTACACTGAAGCTTTCTTT. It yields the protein CASSSRQGSYTEAFF. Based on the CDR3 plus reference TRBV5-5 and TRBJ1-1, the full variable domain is DAGVTQSPTHLIKTRGQQVTLRCSPISGHKSVSWYQQVLGQGPQFIFQYYEKEERGRGNFPDRFSARQFPNYSSELNVNALLLGDSALYLCASSSRQGSYTEAFFGQGTRLTVV.

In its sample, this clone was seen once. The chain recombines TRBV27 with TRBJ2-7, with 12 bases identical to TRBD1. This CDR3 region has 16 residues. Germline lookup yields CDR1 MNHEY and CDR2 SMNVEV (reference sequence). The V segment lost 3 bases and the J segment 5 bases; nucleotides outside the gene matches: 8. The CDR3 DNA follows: TGTGCCAGCAGTTTCTCCCTCGGGACAGGGGGCCACGAGCAGTACTTC. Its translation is CASSFSLGTGGHEQYF.

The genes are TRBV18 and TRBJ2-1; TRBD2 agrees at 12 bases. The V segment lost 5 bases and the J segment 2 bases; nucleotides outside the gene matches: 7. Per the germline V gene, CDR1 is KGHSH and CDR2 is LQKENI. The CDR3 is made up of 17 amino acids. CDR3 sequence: CASSSLRTSGTYNEQFF. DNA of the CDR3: TGTGCCAGCTCATCTCTAAGGACTAGCGGGACCTACAATGAGCAGTTCTTC.

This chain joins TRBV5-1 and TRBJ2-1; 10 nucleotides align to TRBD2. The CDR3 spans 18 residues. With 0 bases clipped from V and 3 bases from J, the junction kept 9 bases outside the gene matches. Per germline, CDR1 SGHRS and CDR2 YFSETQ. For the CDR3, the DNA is TGCGCCAGCAGCTTGGCCTTAGCGGGGGGCCGTGACTACAATGAGCAGTTCTTC. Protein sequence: CASSLALAGGRDYNEQFF.

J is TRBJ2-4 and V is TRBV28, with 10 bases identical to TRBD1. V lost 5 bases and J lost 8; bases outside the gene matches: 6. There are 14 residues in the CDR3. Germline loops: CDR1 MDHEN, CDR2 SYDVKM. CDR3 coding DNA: TGTGCCAGCAGTCCCGGGGACAGGGGCCACATTCAGTACTTC. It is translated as CASSPGDRGHIQYF.